Presented here are 10 T cell receptor beta chains from one specimen sequenced in a study of blood T cell repertoires in COVID-19. The repertoire was sequenced with immunoSEQ multiplex PCR; TCRdb's copy has only in-frame clones and lacks some. The table lists around 330,000 clones, about 91% of them singletons, with around 9.5% in the top ten. The sample taken for sequencing was PBMCs or T cells enriched from blood (not recorded which). The origin of the receptors is a middle-aged woman who had recovered from COVID-19.

The V gene is TRBV19, the J gene TRBJ2-7, with TRBD2 identical over 7 bases. With 10 bases clipped from V and 4 bases from J, the junction kept 13 bases outside the gene matches. In germline, CDR1 is LNHDA, CDR2 SQIVND (reference sequence). The CDR3 contains 14 residues. The CDR3 here is CATALRAGEYEQYF. The CDR3 region has the DNA TGTGCCACCGCCCTACGGGCGGGAGAGTACGAGCAGTACTTC. The whole variable domain, filled in from reference TRBV19 and TRBJ2-7, reads DGGITQSPKYLFRKEGQNVTLSCEQNLNHDAMYWYRQDPGQGLRLIYYSQIVNDFQKGDIAEGYSVSREKKESFPLTVTSAQKNPTAFYLCATALRAGEYEQYFGPGTRLTVT.

The chain links TRBV2 to TRBJ2-2, with D maybe TRBD2 (6 bases). The germline gives CDR1 SNHLY, CDR2 FYNNEI. V shed 6 bases and J shed 10 bases, with 21 bases lying between them. CDR3 size: 15 residues. CDR3 coding DNA: TGTGCCAGCAGGGGCCGGGGGACCCACCGGGAGGAGCTGTTTTTT. Amino acid sequence: CASRGRGTHREELFF.

Concerning this clone itself: The same CDR3 can be traced to other DNA sequences in this sample. This chain uses TRBV5-1 with TRBJ1-1; maybe TRBD1 (6 bases). This CDR3 has 14 amino acids. V lost 2 bases, J lost 0 bases, and 8 bases lay in between. Germline V gene data show CDR1 as SGHRS and CDR2 as YFSETQ. The CDR3 loop reads CASSFQGMNTEAFF. The CDR3, as DNA: TGCGCCAGCAGCTTCCAGGGGATGAACACTGAAGCTTTCTTT.

CDR3 nucleotides: TGTGCCAGCAGCCCTGGCACAGGGGTTGGCGATGAGCAGTTCTTC. Its translation: CASSPGTGVGDEQFF. The chain employs TRBV3-1 (or the pseudogene TRBV3-2) and TRBJ2-1; 7 positions agree with TRBD1. Germline CDR1 reads LGHDT; CDR2 reads YNNKEL (reference sequence). V gave up 4 bases and J gave up 8 bases; unmatched junction bases: 11. The CDR3 loop spans 15 amino acids.

The rearrangement uses TRBV12-3 or TRBV12-4 and TRBJ2-7; weak D call: TRBD2 (5 bases). V lost 4 bases, J lost 7 bases, and 14 bases lay in between. The CDR3 is 13 residues long. The CDR3 spells CASSSDWSGEQYF. The CDR3 DNA is TGTGCCAGCAGTTCGGACTGGTCGGGGGAGCAGTACTTC.

A single count supports this clone. The chain combines TRBV7-2 with TRBJ2-5; TRBD2 matches at 10 bases. With 3 bases clipped from V and 4 bases from J, the junction kept 2 bases outside the gene matches. The CDR3 contains 14 residues. CDR1 is SGHTA, CDR2 FQGNSA, per germline. The CDR3 DNA reads TGTGCCAGCAGCTTCGGGACTAGCGTAGAGACCCAGTACTTC. This codes for CASSFGTSVETQYF.

The J gene is TRBJ2-1, the V gene TRBV24-1; no firm D call. Trimming removed 4 bases at V and 9 bases at J, with 18 bases between. This CDR3 has 15 residues. Germline V gene data show CDR1 as KGHDR and CDR2 as SFDVKD. This chain's CDR3 is CATSDPILVGIEQFF. CDR3 coding DNA: TGTGCCACCAGTGACCCGATTCTAGTAGGTATTGAGCAGTTCTTC.

The chain has TRBV15 and TRBJ2-3, with 7 bases lining up with TRBD2. Germline loops: CDR1 LNHNV, CDR2 YYDKDF (reference sequence). The length of the CDR3 is 18 residues. Trimming cost V 0 bases and J 2 bases; bases outside gene matches: 11. CDR3 sequence reads: CATSRDVTSETFTDTQYF. The DNA for the CDR3 is TGTGCCACCAGCAGAGATGTAACTAGCGAGACCTTCACAGATACGCAGTATTTT. Supplemented by reference TRBV15 and TRBJ2-3, the full variable domain reads DAMVIQNPRYQVTQFGKPVTLSCSQTLNHNVMYWYQQKSSQAPKLLFHYYDKDFNNEADTPDNFQSRRPNTSFCFLDIRSPGLGDTAMYLCATSRDVTSETFTDTQYFGPGTRLTVL.

The chain links TRBV5-1 to TRBJ1-1; the D is unclear. Germline V gene sequence: CDR1 SGHRS, CDR2 YFSETQ. The CDR3 has 14 amino acids. The V gene lost 1 base and the J gene lost 7 bases, with 14 bases spanning the gap. CDR3 DNA: TGCGCCAGCAGCTTGTTGGGCAGACCCATTGAAGCTTTCTTT. This codes for CASSLLGRPIEAFF.

The chain recombines TRBV25-1 with TRBJ2-5, with D possibly matching TRBD1 (5 bases). V was pared by 3 bases and J by 5 bases, with 13 bases between. Germline assignment: CDR1 MGHDK and CDR2 SYGVNS. The length of the CDR3 is 14 residues. CDR3 nucleotides: TGTGCCAGCAGTGAGCAGGGCCCCTGGGAGACCCAGTACTTC. It codes for CASSEQGPWETQYF.